Included here is one TCR beta chain sequence, with context. Its antigen remains unknown. Trimming took 6 bases from V and 6 from J, leaving 11 bases between them. Per the germline V gene, CDR1 is SGDLS and CDR2 is YYNGEE. The CDR3 is 12 amino acids. The sample belongs to a study of CD8+ T cells in alopecia areata. Turning to the study itself: The protocol delivered tofacitinib for 6 to 18 months, then withdrew it for 6 months.

Study-wide results and caveats: There were also resident alphabeta T cells of normal skin sequenced in scalp samples.

It was cDNA, reverse transcribed from extracted RNA, that served as the sequencing template. Clones were sequenced by immunoSEQ multiplex PCR, and TCRdb holds only the in-frame ones, with some missing. The sample includes roughly 140,000 clones, more than 45% of them seen just once. The input for sequencing was CD8+ T cells sorted from blood, taken at week 0. The chain employs TRBV9 and TRBJ2-3; D not certain. The receptor was derived from a human donor with alopecia areata. In nucleotides, the CDR3 is TGTGCCAGCAAGTCTTACGCTGATACGCAGTATTTT. As protein: CASKSYADTQYF. Using reference TRBV9 and TRBJ2-3 for the parts outside the CDR3, the full variable domain is DSGVTQTPKHLITATGQRVTLRCSPRSGDLSVYWYQQSLDQGLQFLIQYYNGEERAKGNILERFSAQQFPDLHSELNLSSLELGDSALYFCASKSYADTQYFGPGTRLTVL.